What follows describes a single TCR beta chain. The record originates from a study of blood T cell repertoires in COVID-19. The overall study: The study drew acute and convalescent COVID-19 samples from the United States, Italy and Spain. T cells, B-cell-depleted T cells, or PBMCs provided the cDNA or gDNA that served as material.

This CDR3 region has 16 residues. Germline V gene lookup returns CDR1 SGHRS and CDR2 YFSETQ. The trim removed 6 bases at V and 8 bases at J, leaving 11 bases unmatched. Under the authors' procedure: Cell counts per sample came from amplifying reference gene primers. The repertoire was sequenced with immunoSEQ multiplex PCR; TCRdb's copy has only in-frame clones and lacks some. From that table come the V and J calls and clone size; the DNA was used to work out D and trimming. The sample comprises approximately 150,000 clones, around 82% of which are singletons, and 11% rests with the top ten. Sequenced: peripheral blood. This receptor was identified in a man between 70 and 80 years old with active or convalescent COVID-19. The chain has TRBV5-1 and TRBJ2-1, with 13 nucleotides matching TRBD2. DNA of the CDR3: TGCGCCAGCACCACGGGTGGGACTAGCGGGATACATGAGCAGTTCTTC. This translates into CASTTGGTSGIHEQFF. The variable domain in full, with the rest retrieved from reference TRBV5-1 and TRBJ2-1, is KAGVTQTPRYLIKTRGQQVTLSCSPISGHRSVSWYQQTPGQGLQFLFEYFSETQRNKGNFPGRFSGRQFSNSRSEMNVSTLELGDSALYLCASTTGGTSGIHEQFFGPGTRLTVL.